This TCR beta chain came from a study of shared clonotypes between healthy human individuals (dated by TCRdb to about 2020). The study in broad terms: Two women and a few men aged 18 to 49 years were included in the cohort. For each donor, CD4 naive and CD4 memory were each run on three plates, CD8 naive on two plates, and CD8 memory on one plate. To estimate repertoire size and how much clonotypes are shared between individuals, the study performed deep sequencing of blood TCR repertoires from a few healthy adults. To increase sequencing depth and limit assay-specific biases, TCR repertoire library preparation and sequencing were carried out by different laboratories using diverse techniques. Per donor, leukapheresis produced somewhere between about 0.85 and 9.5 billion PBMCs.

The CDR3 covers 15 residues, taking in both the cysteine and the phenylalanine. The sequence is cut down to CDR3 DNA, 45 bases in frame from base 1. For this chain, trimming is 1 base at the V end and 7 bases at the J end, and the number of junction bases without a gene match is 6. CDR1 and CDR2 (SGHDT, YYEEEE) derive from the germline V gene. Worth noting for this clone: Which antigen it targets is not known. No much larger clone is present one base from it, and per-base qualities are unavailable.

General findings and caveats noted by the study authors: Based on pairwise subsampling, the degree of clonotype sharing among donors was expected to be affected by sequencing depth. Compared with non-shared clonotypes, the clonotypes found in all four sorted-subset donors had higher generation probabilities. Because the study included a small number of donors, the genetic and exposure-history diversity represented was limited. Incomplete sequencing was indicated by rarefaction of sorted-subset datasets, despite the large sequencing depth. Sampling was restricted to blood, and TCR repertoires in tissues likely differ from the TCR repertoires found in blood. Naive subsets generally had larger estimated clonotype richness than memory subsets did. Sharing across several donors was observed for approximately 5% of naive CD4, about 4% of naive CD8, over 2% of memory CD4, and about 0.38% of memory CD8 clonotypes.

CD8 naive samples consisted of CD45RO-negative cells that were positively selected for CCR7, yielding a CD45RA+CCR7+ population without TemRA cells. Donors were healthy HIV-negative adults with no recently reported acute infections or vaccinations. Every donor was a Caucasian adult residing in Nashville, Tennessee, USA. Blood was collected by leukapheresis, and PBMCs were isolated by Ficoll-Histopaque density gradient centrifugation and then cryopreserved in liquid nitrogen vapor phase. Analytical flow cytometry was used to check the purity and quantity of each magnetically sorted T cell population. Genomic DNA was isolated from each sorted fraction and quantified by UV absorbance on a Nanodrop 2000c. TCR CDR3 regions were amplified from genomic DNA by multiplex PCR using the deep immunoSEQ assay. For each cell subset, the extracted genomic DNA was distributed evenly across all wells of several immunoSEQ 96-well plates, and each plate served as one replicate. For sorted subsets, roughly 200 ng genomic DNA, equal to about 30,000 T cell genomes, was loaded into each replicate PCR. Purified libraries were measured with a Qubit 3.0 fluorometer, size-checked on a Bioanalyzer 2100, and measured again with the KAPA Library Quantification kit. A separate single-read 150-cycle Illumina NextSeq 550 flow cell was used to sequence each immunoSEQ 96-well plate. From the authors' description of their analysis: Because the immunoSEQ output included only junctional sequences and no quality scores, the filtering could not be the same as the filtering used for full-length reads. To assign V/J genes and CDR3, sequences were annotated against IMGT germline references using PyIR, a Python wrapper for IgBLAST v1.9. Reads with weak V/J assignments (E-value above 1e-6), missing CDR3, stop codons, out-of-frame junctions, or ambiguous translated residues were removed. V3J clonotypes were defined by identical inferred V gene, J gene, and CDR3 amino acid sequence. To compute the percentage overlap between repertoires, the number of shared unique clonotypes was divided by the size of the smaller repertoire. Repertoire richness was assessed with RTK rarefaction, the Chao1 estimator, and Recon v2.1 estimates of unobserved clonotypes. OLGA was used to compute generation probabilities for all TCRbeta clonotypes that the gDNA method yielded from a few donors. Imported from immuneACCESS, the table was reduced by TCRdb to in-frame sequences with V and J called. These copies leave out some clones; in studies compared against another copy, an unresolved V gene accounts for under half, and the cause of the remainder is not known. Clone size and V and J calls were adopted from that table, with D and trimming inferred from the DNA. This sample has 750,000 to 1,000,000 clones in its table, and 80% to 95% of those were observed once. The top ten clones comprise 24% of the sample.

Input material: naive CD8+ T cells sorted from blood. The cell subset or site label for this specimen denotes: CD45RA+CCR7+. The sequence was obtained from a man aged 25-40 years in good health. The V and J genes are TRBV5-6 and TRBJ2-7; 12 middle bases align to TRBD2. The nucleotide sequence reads TGTGCCAGCAGCTTGCTCACTAGCGGGAGGTCGGAGCAGTACTTC. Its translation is CASSLLTSGRSEQYF.